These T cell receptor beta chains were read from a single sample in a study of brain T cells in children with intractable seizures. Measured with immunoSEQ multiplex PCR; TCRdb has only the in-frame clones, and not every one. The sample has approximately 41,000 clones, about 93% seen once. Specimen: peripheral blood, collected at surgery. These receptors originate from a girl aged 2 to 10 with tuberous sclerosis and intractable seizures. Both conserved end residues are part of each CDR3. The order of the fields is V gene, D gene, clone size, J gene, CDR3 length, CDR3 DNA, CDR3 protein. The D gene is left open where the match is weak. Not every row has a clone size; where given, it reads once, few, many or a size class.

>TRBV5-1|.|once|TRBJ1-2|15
TGCGCCAGCAGAAAAAACTCCGGGATCCCATCAGGCTACACCTTC
CASRKNSGIPSGYTF
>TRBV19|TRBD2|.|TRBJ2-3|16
TGTGCCAGTAAGGCGAGCGGGGGGGGATACACAGATACGCAGTATTTT
CASKASGGGYTDTQYF
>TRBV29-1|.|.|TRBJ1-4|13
TGCAGCGTTCAACGGGACGGAAATGAAAAACTGTTTTTT
CSVQRDGNEKLFF
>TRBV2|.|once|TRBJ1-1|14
TGTGCCAGCAGTGAATGGTTACTGAACACTGAAGCTTTCTTT
CASSEWLLNTEAFF
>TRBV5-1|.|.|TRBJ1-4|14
TGCGCCAGCAGCTTCGGTAACGGCAATGAAAAACTGTTTTTT
CASSFGNGNEKLFF
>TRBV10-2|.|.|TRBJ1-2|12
TGCGCCAGCAGTGACCTCCTCTATGGCTACACCTTC
CASSDLLYGYTF
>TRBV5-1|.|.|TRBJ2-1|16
TGCGCCAGCAGCTCGGGACGTACGCACTCCTACAATGAGCAGTTCTTC
CASSSGRTHSYNEQFF
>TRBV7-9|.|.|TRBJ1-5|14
TGTGCCAGCAGCCCTCCGGGAGAGGGACAGCCCCAGCATTTT
CASSPPGEGQPQHF
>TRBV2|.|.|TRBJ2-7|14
TGTGCCAGCAGTGTCAGACAGAGCTCCTACGAGCAGTACTTC
CASSVRQSSYEQYF
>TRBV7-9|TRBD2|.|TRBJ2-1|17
TGTGCCAGCAGCTTGGGACTAGCGGGGGGGCTCCACAATGAGCAGTTCTTC
CASSLGLAGGLHNEQFF
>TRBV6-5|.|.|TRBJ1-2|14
TGTGCCAGCAGTACTCAGGAAATGGACTATGGCTACACCTTC
CASSTQEMDYGYTF
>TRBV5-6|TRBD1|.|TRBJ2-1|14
TGTGCCAGCAGCCCCCGGGACAGGCTCAATGAGCAGTTCTTC
CASSPRDRLNEQFF
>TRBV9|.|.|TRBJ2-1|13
TGTGCCAGCAGCGTAGATTTGGGTAATGAGCAGTTCTTC
CASSVDLGNEQFF
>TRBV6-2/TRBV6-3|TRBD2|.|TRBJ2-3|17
TGTGCCAGCAGCGATACTTTAGCGGGGGGGCCCACAGATACGCAGTATTTT
CASSDTLAGGPTDTQYF
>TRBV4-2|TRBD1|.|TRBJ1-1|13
TGTGCCAGCAGCATTGGACAGGGTCAAGAAGCTTTCTTT
CASSIGQGQEAFF